Here is one T cell receptor (beta chain) with its context. Its matching antigen is unknown. This entry comes from a study of beta chain features in type 1 diabetes. Points from the study as a whole: Patients with type 1 diabetes showed fewer VDJ junction insertions and more deletions. Possibly, sequencing cDNA over-represented cells that had high TCR expression levels.

Populations obtained by sorting all exceeded 95% purity. Expressed TCRB transcripts were sequenced after all isolated RNA was converted to cDNA. The protocol was immunoSEQ multiplex PCR, while the TCRdb copy is restricted to in-frame clones and leaves out a portion. The sample includes about 410,000 clones, approximately 15% of them seen just once. The source material was naive CD4+ T cells from blood. The receptor comes from a man aged 25 to 40 in good health.

In nucleotides, the CDR3 is TGTGCCAGCAGCTTCCGGGGCGTAGCCGGGGAGCTGTTTTTT. Encoded protein: CASSFRGVAGELFF. The genes are TRBV5-4 and TRBJ2-2; perhaps D is TRBD1 or TRBD2 (5 bases each). The CDR3 runs to 14 residues. V shed 2 bases and J shed 6 bases, with 11 bases lying between them. Germline values: CDR1 SGHNT, CDR2 YYREEE (reference sequence).